A single T cell receptor (beta chain) is shown here with its context. Its specificity is unknown. These data come from a study of cytomegalovirus exposure and HLA in healthy donors. Findings of the study overall: TCR beta chains associated with HLA were, in a later analysis, more clonally expanded than equally common others. In all likelihood, a cluster of highly shared sequence variants was a sequencing artifact. Altogether, about 160 TCR beta chains were recorded as cytomegalovirus-associated.

CDR1 is SGHAT, CDR2 FQNNGV, per germline. The CDR3 extends over 12 amino acids. V dropped 8 bases and J dropped 6; count of bases not matched to a gene: 1. The donors (healthy individuals) were bone marrow donors. PCR used 60 Vbeta primers and 13 Jbeta primers. The protocol was immunoSEQ multiplex PCR, while the TCRdb copy is restricted to in-frame clones and leaves out a portion. The repertoire consists of approximately 150,000 clones, with 79% occurring once and the leading ten covering under 2.5%. The material sequenced was PBMCs. This TCR derives from a man between 40 and 49 years old in good health and CMV-seronegative. The genes are TRBV11-2 and TRBJ1-6; TRBD1 matches at 7 bases. The DNA of the CDR3 is TGTGCCAGCGGGACAGCTAATTCACCCCTCCACTTT. This gives the protein CASGTANSPLHF.